The subject of this entry is one T cell receptor (beta chain). Its antigen is still unknown. This entry comes from a study of OX40 agonist ivuxolimab in advanced cancers. Study-wide background: From roughly 20 to 85 years was the age range, with a mean of about 54 years, and about 83% were male. Partial responses, seen in three patients, involved one hepatocellular carcinoma and two cutaneous melanomas. General study results and limits: Among patients with partial responses at 0.1-3.0 mg/kg, clonal expansion was among the lowest. In general, CD8+ T cells held more expanded clones than CD4+ did, on average.

Repertoires were generated with immunoSEQ multiplex PCR, while TCRdb's copy carries only in-frame clones and drops some. This repertoire shows about 77,000 clones, roughly 84% found once; its top ten account for roughly 5.8%. The sequences come from CD4+ or CD8+ T cells sorted from blood, collected in a trial of the OX40 agonist ivuxolimab. This TCR was recovered from an adult with an advanced solid tumor such as melanoma, head and neck, liver or kidney cancer.

In DNA form, the CDR3 reads TGTGCCAGCACGGGGGTTAGGATAGAGACCCAGTACTTC. Translated, it gives CASTGVRIETQYF. The chain recombines TRBV6-1 with TRBJ2-5, with TRBD2 as a possible D gene (6 bases). CDR1 is MNHNS, CDR2 SASEGT, per germline. CDR3 length equals 13 residues. Trimming removed 7 bases at V and 4 bases at J, with 13 bases between.